This is a list of T cell receptor beta chains from one sample in a study of T cell responses to AZD1222 COVID-19 vaccine. The protocol was immunoSEQ multiplex PCR, while the TCRdb copy is restricted to in-frame clones and leaves out a portion. The table shows over 45,000 clones, with roughly 90% occurring only once. The input for sequencing was peripheral blood, taken 28 days after the second AZD1222 dose. The receptor source for this set is an adult who received the AZD1222 COVID-19 vaccine. Both conserved end residues are part of each CDR3. D genes are given only for firm matches. Clone size is shown for a subset of rows, as once, few, many or a class of expanded clone.

J gene: TRBJ2-1; D gene: TRBD2; V gene: TRBV7-8; clone size: NA; CDR3 protein: CASSLAGGPVDNEQFF; CDR3 DNA: TGTGCCAGCAGCTTAGCGGGAGGGCCCGTCGACAATGAGCAGTTCTTC
J gene: TRBJ2-1; D gene: NA; V gene: TRBV6-6; clone size: NA; CDR3 protein: CATQEGRYNEQFF; CDR3 DNA: TGTGCCACCCAGGAGGGAAGGTACAATGAGCAGTTCTTC
J gene: TRBJ1-3; D gene: NA; V gene: TRBV7-9; clone size: few; CDR3 protein: CASSPRAAYSGNTIYF; CDR3 DNA: TGTGCCAGCAGCCCTCGCGCCGCTTACTCTGGAAACACCATATATTTT
J gene: TRBJ2-2; D gene: NA; V gene: TRBV9; clone size: NA; CDR3 protein: CASSVVLNGELFF; CDR3 DNA: TGTGCCAGCAGCGTAGTTTTGAACGGGGAGCTGTTTTTT
J gene: TRBJ2-7; D gene: NA; V gene: TRBV24-1; clone size: NA; CDR3 protein: CATSKGSHEQYF; CDR3 DNA: TGTGCCACCAGTAAGGGATCCCACGAGCAGTACTTC
J gene: TRBJ2-2; D gene: NA; V gene: TRBV6-4; clone size: NA; CDR3 protein: CASSREEGTGELFF; CDR3 DNA: TGTGCCAGCAGTAGGGAGGAGGGGACCGGGGAGCTGTTTTTT
J gene: TRBJ2-1; D gene: TRBD1; V gene: TRBV7-9; clone size: NA; CDR3 protein: CASSPGQGPDEQFF; CDR3 DNA: TGTGCCAGCAGCCCAGGACAGGGTCCCGATGAGCAGTTCTTC
J gene: TRBJ2-7; D gene: NA; V gene: TRBV27; clone size: NA; CDR3 protein: CASSLTGDAYEQYF; CDR3 DNA: TGTGCCAGCAGTTTAACCGGGGACGCCTACGAGCAGTACTTC
J gene: TRBJ1-1; D gene: NA; V gene: TRBV4-1; clone size: medium-sized; CDR3 protein: CASSQERVFF; CDR3 DNA: TGCGCCAGCAGCCAAGAAAGAGTTTTCTTT
J gene: TRBJ2-1; D gene: NA; V gene: TRBV5-1; clone size: once; CDR3 protein: CASRFVVGNEQFF; CDR3 DNA: TGCGCCAGCAGGTTTGTGGTGGGCAATGAGCAGTTCTTC
J gene: TRBJ1-1; D gene: NA; V gene: TRBV20-1; clone size: NA; CDR3 protein: CSALEIEAFF; CDR3 DNA: TGCAGTGCTCTGGAAATTGAAGCTTTCTTT
J gene: TRBJ2-1; D gene: TRBD2; V gene: TRBV5-1; clone size: NA; CDR3 protein: CASSLIASGSKGNEQFF; CDR3 DNA: TGCGCCAGCAGCCTCATCGCAAGCGGGAGTAAGGGGAATGAGCAGTTCTTC
J gene: TRBJ2-1; D gene: NA; V gene: TRBV4-2; clone size: NA; CDR3 protein: CASSQDRGLYNEQFF; CDR3 DNA: TGTGCCAGCAGCCAAGATCGAGGGCTTTACAATGAGCAGTTCTTC
J gene: TRBJ1-2; D gene: NA; V gene: TRBV4-3; clone size: NA; CDR3 protein: CASSQDGGYGYTF; CDR3 DNA: TGCGCCAGCAGCCAAGATGGGGGGTATGGCTACACCTTC
J gene: TRBJ2-1; D gene: NA; V gene: TRBV7-5; clone size: NA; CDR3 protein: CVRSLGTSDLYNEQFF; CDR3 DNA: TGTGTCAGAAGCTTAGGGACTAGCGACCTCTACAATGAGCAGTTCTTC
J gene: TRBJ1-5; D gene: TRBD1; V gene: TRBV3-1/TRBV3-2; clone size: NA; CDR3 protein: CASSQTGGYNQPQHF; CDR3 DNA: TGTGCCAGCAGCCAAACAGGGGGTTACAATCAGCCCCAGCATTTT
J gene: TRBJ2-4; D gene: TRBD1; V gene: TRBV19; clone size: NA; CDR3 protein: CASSIVGQGLGDIQYF; CDR3 DNA: TGTGCCAGTAGTATAGTGGGACAGGGGTTGGGTGACATTCAGTACTTC
J gene: TRBJ1-4; D gene: NA; V gene: TRBV5-1; clone size: once; CDR3 protein: CASSAGLTGEKLFF; CDR3 DNA: TGCGCCAGCAGCGCGGGACTTACGGGTGAAAAACTGTTTTTT
J gene: TRBJ2-7; D gene: NA; V gene: TRBV30; clone size: NA; CDR3 protein: CAWSVLGGEQYF; CDR3 DNA: TGTGCCTGGAGTGTGCTCGGGGGCGAGCAGTACTTC
J gene: TRBJ2-7; D gene: NA; V gene: TRBV11-3; clone size: NA; CDR3 protein: CASSSRDPSEQYF; CDR3 DNA: TGTGCCAGCAGCTCCCGGGACCCGTCCGAGCAGTACTTC
J gene: TRBJ1-3; D gene: NA; V gene: TRBV19; clone size: NA; CDR3 protein: CASSRAGTLGNTIYF; CDR3 DNA: TGTGCCAGTAGTCGGGCCGGGACCCTGGGAAACACCATATATTTT
J gene: TRBJ1-4; D gene: TRBD1; V gene: TRBV5-1; clone size: NA; CDR3 protein: CASSLDGTGIEKLFF; CDR3 DNA: TGCGCCAGCAGCTTGGACGGGACAGGGATTGAAAAACTGTTTTTT
J gene: TRBJ2-1; D gene: TRBD2; V gene: TRBV19; clone size: NA; CDR3 protein: CASSVGTSGISYNEQFF; CDR3 DNA: TGTGCCAGTAGTGTTGGTACTAGCGGGATCTCCTACAATGAGCAGTTCTTC
J gene: TRBJ1-1; D gene: TRBD1; V gene: TRBV6-2/TRBV6-3; clone size: NA; CDR3 protein: CASSARGITEAFF; CDR3 DNA: TGTGCCAGCAGTGCCAGGGGGATCACTGAAGCTTTCTTT
J gene: TRBJ2-1; D gene: NA; V gene: TRBV4-2; clone size: NA; CDR3 protein: CASSVDHNGEQFF; CDR3 DNA: TGTGCCAGCAGCGTAGACCACAATGGCGAGCAGTTCTTC
J gene: TRBJ2-1; D gene: NA; V gene: TRBV29-1; clone size: NA; CDR3 protein: CSVDDRSREQFF; CDR3 DNA: TGCAGCGTTGACGACAGGTCTCGTGAGCAGTTCTTC
J gene: TRBJ2-3; D gene: TRBD2; V gene: TRBV7-8; clone size: NA; CDR3 protein: CASSRGWAGTSGMADTQYF; CDR3 DNA: TGTGCCAGCAGCCGAGGGTGGGCAGGGACTAGCGGGATGGCAGATACGCAGTATTTT
J gene: TRBJ2-1; D gene: TRBD2; V gene: TRBV5-1; clone size: NA; CDR3 protein: CASSETSGRASTQFF; CDR3 DNA: TGCGCCAGCAGCGAGACTAGCGGGAGGGCATCGACCCAGTTCTTC
J gene: TRBJ2-5; D gene: NA; V gene: TRBV18; clone size: NA; CDR3 protein: CASSPFGTKKETQYF; CDR3 DNA: TGTGCCAGCTCACCATTCGGGACCAAAAAAGAGACCCAGTACTTC
J gene: TRBJ2-7; D gene: NA; V gene: TRBV6-2/TRBV6-3; clone size: NA; CDR3 protein: CASSTPDVHEQYF; CDR3 DNA: TGTGCCAGCAGTACTCCCGACGTCCACGAGCAGTACTTC
J gene: TRBJ1-1; D gene: TRBD1; V gene: TRBV5-4; clone size: NA; CDR3 protein: CASSKGQGPLNTEAFF; CDR3 DNA: TGTGCCAGCAGCAAGGGACAGGGTCCTTTGAACACTGAAGCTTTCTTT
J gene: TRBJ1-3; D gene: NA; V gene: TRBV7-2; clone size: once; CDR3 protein: CASSSVLTAASSGNTIYF; CDR3 DNA: TGTGCCAGCAGCTCCGTTCTAACGGCAGCCAGCTCTGGAAACACCATATATTTT
J gene: TRBJ1-3; D gene: TRBD1; V gene: TRBV12-5; clone size: once; CDR3 protein: CASGLVRKKGTGTPGNTIYF; CDR3 DNA: TGTGCTAGTGGTTTGGTACGGAAAAAAGGGACAGGGACTCCGGGAAACACCATATATTTT
J gene: TRBJ2-7; D gene: NA; V gene: TRBV7-6; clone size: NA; CDR3 protein: CASSRLIPGTTGYEQYF; CDR3 DNA: TGTGCCAGCAGCCGACTCATTCCCGGGACAACGGGTTACGAGCAGTACTTC
J gene: TRBJ1-6; D gene: TRBD1; V gene: TRBV2; clone size: NA; CDR3 protein: CATYPGQGNNSPLHF; CDR3 DNA: TGTGCCACCTATCCGGGACAGGGGAATAATTCACCCCTCCACTTT
J gene: TRBJ1-5; D gene: NA; V gene: TRBV30; clone size: NA; CDR3 protein: CAWTGAVNQPQHF; CDR3 DNA: TGTGCCTGGACCGGGGCCGTCAATCAGCCCCAGCATTTT
J gene: TRBJ1-4; D gene: TRBD1; V gene: TRBV25-1; clone size: NA; CDR3 protein: CASSEHRDRRPAREKLFF; CDR3 DNA: TGTGCCAGCAGTGAACATAGGGACAGGCGACCTGCTCGGGAAAAACTGTTTTTT
J gene: TRBJ2-1; D gene: NA; V gene: TRBV2; clone size: NA; CDR3 protein: CASSGATRGNEQFF; CDR3 DNA: TGTGCCAGCAGTGGAGCCACTCGAGGCAATGAGCAGTTCTTC
J gene: TRBJ1-2; D gene: NA; V gene: TRBV28; clone size: NA; CDR3 protein: CASSVQENNYGYTF; CDR3 DNA: TGTGCCAGCAGTGTACAGGAGAATAACTATGGCTACACCTTC
J gene: TRBJ2-3; D gene: TRBD2; V gene: TRBV7-2; clone size: NA; CDR3 protein: CASSLALTSGDTQYF; CDR3 DNA: TGTGCCAGCAGCTTAGCGCTGACTAGCGGAGATACGCAGTATTTT
J gene: TRBJ1-5; D gene: NA; V gene: TRBV11-3; clone size: NA; CDR3 protein: CASSFRDFDSNQPQHF; CDR3 DNA: TGTGCCAGCAGCTTTCGGGACTTCGATAGCAATCAGCCCCAGCATTTT
J gene: TRBJ2-1; D gene: NA; V gene: TRBV29-1; clone size: NA; CDR3 protein: CSVGQFNEQFF; CDR3 DNA: TGCAGCGTCGGACAGTTTAATGAGCAGTTCTTC
J gene: TRBJ2-2; D gene: NA; V gene: TRBV5-1; clone size: NA; CDR3 protein: CASSEDASLRELFF; CDR3 DNA: TGCGCCAGCTCGGAGGACGCTTCGCTCCGGGAGCTGTTTTTT
J gene: TRBJ2-2; D gene: NA; V gene: TRBV11-3; clone size: NA; CDR3 protein: CASNGVMNTGELFF; CDR3 DNA: TGTGCCAGCAACGGGGTCATGAACACCGGGGAGCTGTTTTTT
J gene: TRBJ2-7; D gene: TRBD1; V gene: TRBV5-1; clone size: NA; CDR3 protein: CASSSHRDRAYEQYF; CDR3 DNA: TGCGCCAGCAGCTCACACCGGGACAGGGCCTACGAGCAGTACTTC
J gene: TRBJ2-7; D gene: TRBD1; V gene: TRBV11-2; clone size: NA; CDR3 protein: CASSLKGTGEAYWPYEQYF; CDR3 DNA: TGTGCCAGCAGCTTAAAAGGGACAGGGGAGGCCTACTGGCCCTACGAGCAGTACTTC
J gene: TRBJ2-1; D gene: TRBD1; V gene: TRBV7-9; clone size: NA; CDR3 protein: CASSPRDRVYNEQFF; CDR3 DNA: TGTGCCAGCAGCCCCCGGGACAGGGTGTACAATGAGCAGTTCTTC
J gene: TRBJ2-3; D gene: TRBD2; V gene: TRBV6-2/TRBV6-3; clone size: NA; CDR3 protein: CASSYSGSTDTQYF; CDR3 DNA: TGTGCCAGCAGTTATAGCGGGAGCACAGATACGCAGTATTTT
J gene: TRBJ1-5; D gene: TRBD1; V gene: TRBV6-5; clone size: NA; CDR3 protein: CASSTRDRGNQPQHF; CDR3 DNA: TGTGCCAGCAGTACCCGGGACAGGGGCAATCAGCCCCAGCATTTT
J gene: TRBJ1-5; D gene: NA; V gene: TRBV10-1; clone size: NA; CDR3 protein: CASSESVRESGNQPQHF; CDR3 DNA: TGCGCCAGCAGTGAGTCCGTCAGGGAGAGCGGCAATCAGCCCCAGCATTTT
J gene: TRBJ1-3; D gene: NA; V gene: TRBV2; clone size: NA; CDR3 protein: CASSDDIGNTIYF; CDR3 DNA: TGTGCCAGCAGTGATGACATCGGAAACACCATATATTTT